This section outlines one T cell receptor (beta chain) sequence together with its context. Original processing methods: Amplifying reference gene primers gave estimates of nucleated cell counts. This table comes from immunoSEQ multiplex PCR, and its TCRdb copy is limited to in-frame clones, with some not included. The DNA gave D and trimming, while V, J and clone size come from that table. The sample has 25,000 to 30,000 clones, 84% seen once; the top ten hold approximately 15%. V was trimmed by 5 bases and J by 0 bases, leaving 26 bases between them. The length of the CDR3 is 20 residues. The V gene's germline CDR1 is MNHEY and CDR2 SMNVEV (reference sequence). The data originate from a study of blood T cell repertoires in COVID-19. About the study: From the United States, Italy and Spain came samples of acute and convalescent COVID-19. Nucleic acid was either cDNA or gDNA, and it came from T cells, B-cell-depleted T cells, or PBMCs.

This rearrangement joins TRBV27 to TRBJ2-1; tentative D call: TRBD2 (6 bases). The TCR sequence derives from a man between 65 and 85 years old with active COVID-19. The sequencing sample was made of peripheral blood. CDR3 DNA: TGTGCCAGCAGTCCACCCTTGGGGCAGGTCGGGGGTCGCTCCTACAATGAGCAGTTCTTC. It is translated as CASSPPLGQVGGRSYNEQFF.